This record looks at one TCR beta chain sequence and its context. This sample is part of a study of blood T cell repertoires in COVID-19. Method: immunoSEQ multiplex PCR; TCRdb's copy keeps in-frame clones and lacks some. The sample carries roughly 200,000 clones, roughly 80% recorded once. Germline V gene data show CDR1 as KGHSH and CDR2 as LQKENI. This CDR3 region has 14 residues. V lost 3 bases to trimming and J lost 1 base, with 9 bases between them. The J gene is TRBJ2-5, the V gene TRBV18; unclear D gene. The receptor was derived from a human donor in a cohort sampled during active COVID-19. The sample taken for sequencing was peripheral blood. The CDR3 DNA sequence: TGTGCCAGCTCACCGGTTGAACTCCAAGAGACCCAGTACTTC. Amino acid sequence: CASSPVELQETQYF.